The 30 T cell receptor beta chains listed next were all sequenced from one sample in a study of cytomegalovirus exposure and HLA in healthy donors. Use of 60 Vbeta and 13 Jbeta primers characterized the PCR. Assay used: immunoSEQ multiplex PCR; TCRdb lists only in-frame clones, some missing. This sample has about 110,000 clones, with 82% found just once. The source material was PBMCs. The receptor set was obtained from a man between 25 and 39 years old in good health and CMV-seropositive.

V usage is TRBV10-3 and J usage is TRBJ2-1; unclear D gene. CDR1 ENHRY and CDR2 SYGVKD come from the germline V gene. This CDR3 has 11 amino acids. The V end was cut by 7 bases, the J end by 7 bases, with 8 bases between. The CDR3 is CAIIARNEQFF. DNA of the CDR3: TGTGCCATCATTGCTCGGAATGAGCAGTTCTTC.

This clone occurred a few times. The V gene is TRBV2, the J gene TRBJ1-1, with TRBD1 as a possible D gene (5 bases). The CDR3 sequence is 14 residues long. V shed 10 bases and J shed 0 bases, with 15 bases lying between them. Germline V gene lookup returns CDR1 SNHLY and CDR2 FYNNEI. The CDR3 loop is CATHWAGVNTEAFF. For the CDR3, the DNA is TGTGCCACCCATTGGGCGGGGGTGAACACTGAAGCTTTCTTT.

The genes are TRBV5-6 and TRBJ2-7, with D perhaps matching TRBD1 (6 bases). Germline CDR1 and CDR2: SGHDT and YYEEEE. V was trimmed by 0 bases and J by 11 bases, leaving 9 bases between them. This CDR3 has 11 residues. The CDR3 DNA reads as TGTGCCAGCAGCTTGGACAGGGTCGAGTACTTC. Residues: CASSLDRVEYF.

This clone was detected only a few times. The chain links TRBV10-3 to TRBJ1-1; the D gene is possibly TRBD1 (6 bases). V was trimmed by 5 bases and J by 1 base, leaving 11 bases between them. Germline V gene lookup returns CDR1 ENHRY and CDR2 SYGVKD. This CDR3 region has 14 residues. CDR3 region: CAISTSTGNTEAFF. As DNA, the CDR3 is TGTGCCATCAGTACATCGACAGGGAACACTGAAGCTTTCTTT.

Written as DNA, the CDR3 is TGTGTCACCGAGACCGGTCGCGGCACTGAAGCTTTCTTT. This gives the protein CVTETGRGTEAFF. V is TRBV6-5 and J is TRBJ1-1; D ambiguous. This CDR3 comprises 13 residues. CDR1 is MNHEY, CDR2 SVGAGI, per germline.

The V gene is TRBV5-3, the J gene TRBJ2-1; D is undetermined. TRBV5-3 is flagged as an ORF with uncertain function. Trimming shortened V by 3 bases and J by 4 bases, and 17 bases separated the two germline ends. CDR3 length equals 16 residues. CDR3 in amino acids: CARSCLIVVEYNEQFF. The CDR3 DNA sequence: TGTGCCAGAAGCTGTCTTATAGTTGTGGAGTACAATGAGCAGTTCTTC.

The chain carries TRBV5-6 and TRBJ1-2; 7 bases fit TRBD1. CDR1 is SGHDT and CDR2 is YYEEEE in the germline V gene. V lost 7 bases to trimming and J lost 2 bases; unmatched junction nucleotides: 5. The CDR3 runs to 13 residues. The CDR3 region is CASRRDRNYGYTF. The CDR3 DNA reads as TGTGCCAGCCGAAGGGACAGAAACTATGGCTACACCTTC.

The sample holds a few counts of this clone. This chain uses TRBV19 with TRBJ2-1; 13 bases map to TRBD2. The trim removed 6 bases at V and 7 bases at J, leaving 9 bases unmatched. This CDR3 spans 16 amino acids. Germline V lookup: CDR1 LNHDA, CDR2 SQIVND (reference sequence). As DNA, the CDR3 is TGTGCCAGTAGGAGACTAGCGGGGGGCGGTTGGAATGAGCAGTTCTTC. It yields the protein CASRRLAGGGWNEQFF.

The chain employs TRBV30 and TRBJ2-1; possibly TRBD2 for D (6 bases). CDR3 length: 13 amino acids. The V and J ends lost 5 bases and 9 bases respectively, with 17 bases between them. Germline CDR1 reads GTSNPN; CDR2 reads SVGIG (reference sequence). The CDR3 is CAWSGTPPSEQFF. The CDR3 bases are TGTGCCTGGTCCGGGACTCCCCCCAGTGAGCAGTTCTTC.

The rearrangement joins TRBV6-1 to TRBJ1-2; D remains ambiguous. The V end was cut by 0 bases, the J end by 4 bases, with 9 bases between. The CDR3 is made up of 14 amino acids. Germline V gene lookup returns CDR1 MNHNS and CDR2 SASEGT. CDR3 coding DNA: TGTGCCAGCAGTGAAGCGCGGCAGTTCTATGGCTACACCTTC. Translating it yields CASSEARQFYGYTF.

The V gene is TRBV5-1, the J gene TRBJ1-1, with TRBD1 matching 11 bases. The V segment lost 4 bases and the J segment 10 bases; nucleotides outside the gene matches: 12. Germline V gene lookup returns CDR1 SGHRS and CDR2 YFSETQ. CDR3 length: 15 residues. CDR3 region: CASSRNRDRGTGAFF. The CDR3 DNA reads TGCGCCAGCAGCAGAAACCGGGACAGGGGGACCGGAGCTTTCTTT.

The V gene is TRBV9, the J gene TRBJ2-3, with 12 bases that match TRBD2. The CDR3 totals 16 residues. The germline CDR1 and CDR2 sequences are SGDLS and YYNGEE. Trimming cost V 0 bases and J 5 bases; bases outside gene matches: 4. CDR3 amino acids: CASSVELAGGGDTQYF. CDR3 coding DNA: TGTGCCAGCAGCGTAGAACTAGCGGGGGGCGGAGATACGCAGTATTTT. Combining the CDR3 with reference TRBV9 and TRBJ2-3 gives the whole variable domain DSGVTQTPKHLITATGQRVTLRCSPRSGDLSVYWYQQSLDQGLQFLIQYYNGEERAKGNILERFSAQQFPDLHSELNLSSLELGDSALYFCASSVELAGGGDTQYFGPGTRLTVL.

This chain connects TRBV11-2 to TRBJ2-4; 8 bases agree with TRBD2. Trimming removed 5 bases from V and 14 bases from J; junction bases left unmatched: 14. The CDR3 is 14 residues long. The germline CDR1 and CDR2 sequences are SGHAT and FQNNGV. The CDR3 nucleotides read TGTGCCAGCAGCGCTACCGGGACTAGACGAAGAGAGTACTTC. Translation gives CASSATGTRRREYF.

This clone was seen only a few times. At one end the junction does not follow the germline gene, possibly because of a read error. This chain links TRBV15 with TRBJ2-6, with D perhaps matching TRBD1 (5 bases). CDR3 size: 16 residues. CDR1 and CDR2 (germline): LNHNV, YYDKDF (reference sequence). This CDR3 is CATSRDATSGANGLTF. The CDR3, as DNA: TGTGCCACCAGCAGAGACGCAACCTCTGGGGCCAACGGCCTGACTTTC. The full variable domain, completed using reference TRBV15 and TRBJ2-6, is DAMVIQNPRYQVTQFGKPVTLSCSQTLNHNVMYWYQQKSSQAPKLLFHYYDKDFNNEADTPDNFQSRRPNTSFCFLDIRSPGLGDTAMYLCATSRDATSGANGLTFGAGSRLTVL.

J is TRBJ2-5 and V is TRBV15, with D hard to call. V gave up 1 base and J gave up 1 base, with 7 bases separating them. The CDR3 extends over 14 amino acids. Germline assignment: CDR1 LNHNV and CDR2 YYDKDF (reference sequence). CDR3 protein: CATSRVPFQETQYF. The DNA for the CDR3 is TGTGCCACCAGCAGAGTTCCCTTCCAAGAGACCCAGTACTTC.

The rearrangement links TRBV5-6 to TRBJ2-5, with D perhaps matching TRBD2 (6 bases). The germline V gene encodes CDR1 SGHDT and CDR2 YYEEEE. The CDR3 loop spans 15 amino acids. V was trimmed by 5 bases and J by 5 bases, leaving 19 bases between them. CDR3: CASSQPGLSRETQYF. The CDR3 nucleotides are TGTGCCAGCAGTCAACCGGGACTCTCTCGGGAGACCCAGTACTTC.

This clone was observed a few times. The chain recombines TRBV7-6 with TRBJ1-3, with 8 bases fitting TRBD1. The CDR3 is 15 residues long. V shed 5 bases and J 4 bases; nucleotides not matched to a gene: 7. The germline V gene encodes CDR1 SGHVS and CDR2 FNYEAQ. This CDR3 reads CASSQDRVTGNTIYF. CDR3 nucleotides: TGTGCCAGCAGCCAGGACAGGGTGACCGGAAACACCATATATTTT.

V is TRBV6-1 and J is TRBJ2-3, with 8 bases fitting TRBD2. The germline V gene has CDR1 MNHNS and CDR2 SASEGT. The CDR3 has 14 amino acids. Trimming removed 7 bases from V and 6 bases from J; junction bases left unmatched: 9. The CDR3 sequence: CASKRFAGGDTQYF. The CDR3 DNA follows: TGTGCCAGCAAACGGTTCGCGGGGGGTGATACGCAGTATTTT.

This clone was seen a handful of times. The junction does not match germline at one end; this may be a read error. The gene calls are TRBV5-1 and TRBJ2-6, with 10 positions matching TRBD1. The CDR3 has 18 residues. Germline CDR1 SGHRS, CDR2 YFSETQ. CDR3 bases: TGCGCCAGCTCCGTAGCCGGGACAGGGGAGGCTGGGGCCAACGGCCTGACTTTC. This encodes CASSVAGTGEAGANGLTF.

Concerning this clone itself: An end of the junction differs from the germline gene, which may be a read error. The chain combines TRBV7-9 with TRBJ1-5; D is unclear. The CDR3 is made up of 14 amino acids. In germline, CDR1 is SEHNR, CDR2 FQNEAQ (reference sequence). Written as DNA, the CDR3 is TGTTCCAGCAGCTCAACGCGAATTGGTCAGCCCCAGCATTTT. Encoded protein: CSSSSTRIGQPQHF.

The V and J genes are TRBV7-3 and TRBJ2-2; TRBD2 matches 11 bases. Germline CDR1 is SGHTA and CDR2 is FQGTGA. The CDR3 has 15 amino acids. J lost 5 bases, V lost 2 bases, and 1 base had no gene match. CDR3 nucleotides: TGTGCCAGCAGCTTACTAGCGGGGGGAACCGGGGAGCTGTTTTTT. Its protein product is CASSLLAGGTGELFF.

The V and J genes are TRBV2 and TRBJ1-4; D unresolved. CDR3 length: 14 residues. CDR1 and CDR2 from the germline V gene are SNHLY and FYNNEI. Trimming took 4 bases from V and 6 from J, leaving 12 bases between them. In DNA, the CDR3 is TGTGCCAGCAGTGCGTTAGGAGGTCATGAAAAACTGTTTTTT. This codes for CASSALGGHEKLFF. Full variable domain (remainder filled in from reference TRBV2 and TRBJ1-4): EPEVTQTPSHQVTQMGQEVILRCVPISNHLYFYWYRQILGQKVEFLVSFYNNEISEKSEIFDDQFSVERPDGSNFTLKIRSTKLEDSAMYFCASSALGGHEKLFFGSGTQLSVL.

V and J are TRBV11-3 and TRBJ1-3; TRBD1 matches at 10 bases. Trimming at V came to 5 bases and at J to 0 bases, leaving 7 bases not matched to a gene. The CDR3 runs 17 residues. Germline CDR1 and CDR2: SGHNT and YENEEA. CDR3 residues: CASSPGQGSFSGNTIYF. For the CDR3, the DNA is TGTGCCAGCAGCCCGGGACAGGGGTCGTTCTCTGGAAACACCATATATTTT.

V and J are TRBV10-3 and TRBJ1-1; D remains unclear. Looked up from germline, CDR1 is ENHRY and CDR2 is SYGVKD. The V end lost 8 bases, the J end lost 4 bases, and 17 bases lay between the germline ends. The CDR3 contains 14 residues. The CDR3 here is CAISVRLEVTEAFF. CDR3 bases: TGTGCCATCTCTGTCCGGTTGGAGGTCACTGAAGCTTTCTTT.

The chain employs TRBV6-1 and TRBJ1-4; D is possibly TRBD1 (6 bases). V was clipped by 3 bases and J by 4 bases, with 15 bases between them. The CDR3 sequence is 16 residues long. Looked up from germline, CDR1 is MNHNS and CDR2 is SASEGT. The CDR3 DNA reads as TGTGCCAGCAGTGATATGCCCGGGACAAGTAATGAAAAACTGTTTTTT. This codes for CASSDMPGTSNEKLFF.

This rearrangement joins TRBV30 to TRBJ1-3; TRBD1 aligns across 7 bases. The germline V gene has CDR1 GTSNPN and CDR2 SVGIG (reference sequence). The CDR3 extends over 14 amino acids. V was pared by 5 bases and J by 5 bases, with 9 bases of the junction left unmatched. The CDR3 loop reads CAWGIVGGRNTIYF. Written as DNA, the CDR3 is TGTGCCTGGGGGATCGTAGGGGGCAGAAACACCATATATTTT.

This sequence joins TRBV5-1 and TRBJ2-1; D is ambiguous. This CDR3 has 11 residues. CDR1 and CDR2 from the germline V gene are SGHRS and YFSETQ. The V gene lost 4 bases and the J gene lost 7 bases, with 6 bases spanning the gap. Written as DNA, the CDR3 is TGCGCCAGCAGCGCGCAAAATGAGCAGTTCTTC. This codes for CASSAQNEQFF.

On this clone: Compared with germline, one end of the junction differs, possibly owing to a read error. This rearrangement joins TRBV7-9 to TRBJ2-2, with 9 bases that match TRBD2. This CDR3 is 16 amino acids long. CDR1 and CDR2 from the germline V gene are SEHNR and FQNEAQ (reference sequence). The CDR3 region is CSSSLGAGGNTGELFF. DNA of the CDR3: TGTTCCAGCAGCTTAGGAGCGGGGGGGAACACCGGGGAGCTGTTTTTT.

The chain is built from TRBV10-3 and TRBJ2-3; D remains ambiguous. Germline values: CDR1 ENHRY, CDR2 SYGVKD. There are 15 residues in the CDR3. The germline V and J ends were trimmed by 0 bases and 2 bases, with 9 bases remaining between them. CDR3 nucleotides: TGTGCCATCAGTGAGTCGCTGGCGGTCACAGATACGCAGTATTTT. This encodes CAISESLAVTDTQYF.

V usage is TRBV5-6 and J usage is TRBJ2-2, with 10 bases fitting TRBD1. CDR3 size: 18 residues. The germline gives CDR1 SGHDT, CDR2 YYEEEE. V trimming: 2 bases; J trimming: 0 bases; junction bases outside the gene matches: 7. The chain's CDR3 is CASSFFDRGPSNTGELFF. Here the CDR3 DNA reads TGTGCCAGCAGCTTCTTCGACAGGGGGCCTTCGAACACCGGGGAGCTGTTTTTT. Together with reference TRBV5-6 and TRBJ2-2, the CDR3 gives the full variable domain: DAGVTQSPTHLIKTRGQQVTLRCSPKSGHDTVSWYQQALGQGPQFIFQYYEEEERQRGNFPDRFSGHQFPNYSSELNVNALLLGDSALYLCASSFFDRGPSNTGELFFGEGSRLTVL.